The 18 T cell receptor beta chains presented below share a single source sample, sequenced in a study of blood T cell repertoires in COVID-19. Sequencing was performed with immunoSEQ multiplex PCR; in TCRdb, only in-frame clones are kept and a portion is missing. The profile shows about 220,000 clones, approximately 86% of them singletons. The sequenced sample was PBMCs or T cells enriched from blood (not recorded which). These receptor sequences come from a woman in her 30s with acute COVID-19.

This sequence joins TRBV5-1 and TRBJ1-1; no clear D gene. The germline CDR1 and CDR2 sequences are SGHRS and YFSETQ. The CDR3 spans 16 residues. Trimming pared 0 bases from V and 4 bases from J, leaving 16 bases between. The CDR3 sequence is CASSLALGKGGTEAFF. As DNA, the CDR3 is TGCGCCAGCAGCTTGGCCCTGGGCAAGGGAGGCACTGAAGCTTTCTTT.

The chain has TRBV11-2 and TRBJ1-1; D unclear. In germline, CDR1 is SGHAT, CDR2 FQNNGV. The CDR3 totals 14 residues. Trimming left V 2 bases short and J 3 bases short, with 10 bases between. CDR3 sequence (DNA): TGTGCCAGCAGCTTACTAGGTTCGTACACTGAAGCTTTCTTT. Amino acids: CASSLLGSYTEAFF. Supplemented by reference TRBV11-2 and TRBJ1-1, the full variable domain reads EAGVAQSPRYKIIEKRQSVAFWCNPISGHATLYWYQQILGQGPKLLIQFQNNGVVDDSQLPKDRFSAERLKGVDSTLKIQPAKLEDSAVYLCASSLLGSYTEAFFGQGTRLTVV.

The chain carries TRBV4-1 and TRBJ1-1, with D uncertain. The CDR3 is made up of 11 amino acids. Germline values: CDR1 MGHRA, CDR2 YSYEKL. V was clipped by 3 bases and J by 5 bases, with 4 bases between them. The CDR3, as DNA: TGCGCCAGCAGCCACACTACTGAAGCTTTCTTT. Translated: CASSHTTEAFF.

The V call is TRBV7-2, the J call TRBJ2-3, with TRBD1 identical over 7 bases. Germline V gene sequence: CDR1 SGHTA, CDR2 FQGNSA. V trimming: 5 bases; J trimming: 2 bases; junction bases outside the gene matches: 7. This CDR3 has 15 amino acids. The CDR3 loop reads CASSPWGTVTDTQYF. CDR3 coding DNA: TGTGCCAGCAGCCCCTGGGGGACAGTCACAGATACGCAGTATTTT.

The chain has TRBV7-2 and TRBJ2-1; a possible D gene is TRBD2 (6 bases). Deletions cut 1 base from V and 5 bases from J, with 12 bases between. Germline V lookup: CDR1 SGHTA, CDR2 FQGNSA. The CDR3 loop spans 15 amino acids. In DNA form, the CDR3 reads TGTGCCAGCAGCTTAGGTACGGGACTTGACAATGAGCAGTTCTTC. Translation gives CASSLGTGLDNEQFF.

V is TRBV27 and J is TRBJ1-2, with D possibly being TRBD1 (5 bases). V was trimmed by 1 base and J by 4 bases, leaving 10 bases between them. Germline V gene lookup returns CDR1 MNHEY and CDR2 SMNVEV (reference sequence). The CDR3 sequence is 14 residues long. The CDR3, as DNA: TGTGCCAGCAGTTTATTTTCAGGGCGCTATGGCTACACCTTC. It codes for CASSLFSGRYGYTF.

In nucleotides, the CDR3 is TGTGCTAGTGGTTTGCCCCCTCTCGGTTCCGAGCAGTACTTC. This codes for CASGLPPLGSEQYF. The J gene is TRBJ2-7, the V gene TRBV12-5; unclear D gene. The CDR3 has 14 amino acids. With 2 bases removed from V and 6 bases from J, the gap between germline ends came to 14 bases. The germline V gene encodes CDR1 LGHNT and CDR2 FRNRAP.

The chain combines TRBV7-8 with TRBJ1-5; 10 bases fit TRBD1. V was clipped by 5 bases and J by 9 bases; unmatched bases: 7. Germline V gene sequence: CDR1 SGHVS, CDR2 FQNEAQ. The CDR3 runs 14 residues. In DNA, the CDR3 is TGTGCCAGCAGCGCCCGACAGGGGGCGACGCCCCAGCATTTT. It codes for CASSARQGATPQHF.

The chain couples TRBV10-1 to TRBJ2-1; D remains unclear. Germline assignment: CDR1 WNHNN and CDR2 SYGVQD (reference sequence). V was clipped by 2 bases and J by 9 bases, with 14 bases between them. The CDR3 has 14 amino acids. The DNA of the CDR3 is TGCGCCAGCAGTGAGGGGCGAGTTGAAGGTGAGCAGTTCTTC. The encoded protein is CASSEGRVEGEQFF.

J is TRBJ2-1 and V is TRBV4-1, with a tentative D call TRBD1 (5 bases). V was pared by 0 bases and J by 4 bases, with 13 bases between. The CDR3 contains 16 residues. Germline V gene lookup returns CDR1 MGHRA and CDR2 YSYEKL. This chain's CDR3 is CASSQDFTGIYNEQFF. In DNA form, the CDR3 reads TGCGCCAGCAGCCAAGATTTTACAGGCATATACAATGAGCAGTTCTTC.

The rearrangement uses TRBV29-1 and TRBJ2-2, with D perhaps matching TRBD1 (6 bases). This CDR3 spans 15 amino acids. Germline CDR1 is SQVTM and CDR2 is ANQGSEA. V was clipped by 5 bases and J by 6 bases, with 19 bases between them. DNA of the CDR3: TGCAGCGTTCGAATGGGGGCAGAGGGCTCCGGGGAGCTGTTTTTT. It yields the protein CSVRMGAEGSGELFF.

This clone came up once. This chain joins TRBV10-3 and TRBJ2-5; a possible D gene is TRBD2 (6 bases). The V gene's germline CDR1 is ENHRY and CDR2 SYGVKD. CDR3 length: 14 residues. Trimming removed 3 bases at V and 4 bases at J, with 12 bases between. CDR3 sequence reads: CAISESLGGETQYF. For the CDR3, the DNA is TGTGCCATCAGTGAATCCTTGGGAGGAGAGACCCAGTACTTC.

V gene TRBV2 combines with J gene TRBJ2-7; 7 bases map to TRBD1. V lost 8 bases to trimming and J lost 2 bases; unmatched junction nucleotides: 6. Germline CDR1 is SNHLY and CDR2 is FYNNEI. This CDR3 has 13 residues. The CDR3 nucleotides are TGTGCCAGCCGGAGAGACAGGGCCTACGAGCAGTACTTC. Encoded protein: CASRRDRAYEQYF.

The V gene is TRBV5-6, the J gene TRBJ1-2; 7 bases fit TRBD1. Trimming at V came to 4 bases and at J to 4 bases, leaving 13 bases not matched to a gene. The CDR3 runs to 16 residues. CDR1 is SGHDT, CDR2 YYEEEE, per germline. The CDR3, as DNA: TGTGCCAGCAGCCCGGAAATGACAGGGTGGGCCTATGGCTACACCTTC. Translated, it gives CASSPEMTGWAYGYTF.

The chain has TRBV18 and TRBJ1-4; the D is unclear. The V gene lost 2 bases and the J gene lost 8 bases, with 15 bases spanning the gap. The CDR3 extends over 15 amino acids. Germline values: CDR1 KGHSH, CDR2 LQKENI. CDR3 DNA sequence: TGTGCCAGCTCACCATCGAGTCAAGTAAGCGAAAAACTGTTTTTT. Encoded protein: CASSPSSQVSEKLFF. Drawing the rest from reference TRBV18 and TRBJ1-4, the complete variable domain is NAGVMQNPRHLVRRRGQEARLRCSPMKGHSHVYWYRQLPEEGLKFMVYLQKENIIDESGMPKERFSAEFPKEGPSILRIQQVVRGDSAAYFCASSPSSQVSEKLFFGSGTQLSVL.

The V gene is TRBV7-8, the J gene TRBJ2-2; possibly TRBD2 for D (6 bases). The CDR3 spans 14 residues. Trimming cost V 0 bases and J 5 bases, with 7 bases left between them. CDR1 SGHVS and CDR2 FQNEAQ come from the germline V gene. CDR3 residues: CASSLAAGTGELFF. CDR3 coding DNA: TGTGCCAGCAGCTTAGCGGCGGGAACCGGGGAGCTGTTTTTT.

For the CDR3, the DNA is TGTGCCATCCAGGCTAGGGCCGGCCTACAGGGAAACTATGGCTACACCTTC. It is translated as CAIQARAGLQGNYGYTF. The rearrangement links TRBV10-3 to TRBJ1-2; D is perhaps TRBD1 (6 bases). CDR1 is ENHRY, CDR2 SYGVKD, per germline. Trimming left V 8 bases short and J 2 bases short, with 24 bases between. CDR3 length: 17 amino acids.

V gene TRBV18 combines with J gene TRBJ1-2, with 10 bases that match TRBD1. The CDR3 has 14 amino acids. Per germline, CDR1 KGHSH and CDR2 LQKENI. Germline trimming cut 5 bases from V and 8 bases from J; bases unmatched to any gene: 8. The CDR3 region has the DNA TGTGCCAGCTCAAGCCGGGACAGGGGCTACGGCTACACCTTC. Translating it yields CASSSRDRGYGYTF. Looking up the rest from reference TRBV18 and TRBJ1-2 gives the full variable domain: NAGVMQNPRHLVRRRGQEARLRCSPMKGHSHVYWYRQLPEEGLKFMVYLQKENIIDESGMPKERFSAEFPKEGPSILRIQQVVRGDSAAYFCASSSRDRGYGYTFGSGTRLTVV.